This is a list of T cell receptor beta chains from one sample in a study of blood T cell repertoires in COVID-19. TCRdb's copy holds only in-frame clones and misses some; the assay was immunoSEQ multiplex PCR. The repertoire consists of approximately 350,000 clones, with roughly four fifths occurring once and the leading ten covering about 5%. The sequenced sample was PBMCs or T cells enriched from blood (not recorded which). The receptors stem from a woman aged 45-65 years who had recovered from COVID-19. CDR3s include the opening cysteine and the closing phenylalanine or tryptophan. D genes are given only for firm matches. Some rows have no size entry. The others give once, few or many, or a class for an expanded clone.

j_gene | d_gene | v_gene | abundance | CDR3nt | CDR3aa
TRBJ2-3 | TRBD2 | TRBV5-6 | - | TGTGCCAGCAGCTTGGGATTTAGCGGGAGTAGGACAGATACGCAGTATTTT | CASSLGFSGSRTDTQYF
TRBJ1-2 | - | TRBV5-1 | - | TGCGCCAGCAGGACCGCTGGCCCAGGGACATTTGGCTATGGCTACACCTTC | CASRTAGPGTFGYGYTF
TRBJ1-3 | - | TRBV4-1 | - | TGCGCCAGCAGCCTTATGAGACCCCTGGGGCTTGGAAACACCATATATTTT | CASSLMRPLGLGNTIYF
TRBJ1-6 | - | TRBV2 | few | TGTGCCAGCAGTCCTAGGACAGCTTCGAATTCACCCCTCCACTTT | CASSPRTASNSPLHF
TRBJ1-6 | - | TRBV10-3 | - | TGTGCCATCAGTGAAAACAGGGATAATTCACCCCTCCACTTT | CAISENRDNSPLHF
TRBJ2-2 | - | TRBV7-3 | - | TGTGCCAGCAGCTCGACAGTGAACACCGGGGAGCTGTTTTTT | CASSSTVNTGELFF
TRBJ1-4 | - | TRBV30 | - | TGTGCCTGGATAATAGGGGGAAGTGAAAAACTGTTTTTT | CAWIIGGSEKLFF
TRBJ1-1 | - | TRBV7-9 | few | TGTGCCAGCAGCCCAGCAGGCGGACAGCAGAACACTGAAGCTTTCTTT | CASSPAGGQQNTEAFF
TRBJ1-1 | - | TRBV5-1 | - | TGCGCCAGCAGCTCAAATTTACAGGCTATGAACACTGAAGCTTTCTTT | CASSSNLQAMNTEAFF
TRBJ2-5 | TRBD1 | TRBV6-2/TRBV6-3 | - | TGTGCCAGCAGCACAGGGGGCGCCGGGATACAAGAGACCCAGTACTTC | CASSTGGAGIQETQYF
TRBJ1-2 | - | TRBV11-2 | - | TGTGCCAGCAGCGGAAACAGATTCCCCTATGGCTACACCTTC | CASSGNRFPYGYTF
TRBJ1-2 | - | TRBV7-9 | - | TGTGCCAGCAGCAAACAGGCAGACTATGGCTACACCTTC | CASSKQADYGYTF
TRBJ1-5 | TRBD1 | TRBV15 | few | TGTGCCACCAGCAGAGATCCAGGGGGCGGACAGCCCCAGCATTTT | CATSRDPGGGQPQHF
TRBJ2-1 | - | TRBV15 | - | TGTGCCACCAGCAGAGGGGAGAATGAGCAGTTCTTC | CATSRGENEQFF
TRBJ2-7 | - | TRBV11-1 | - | TGTGCCAGCAGCTTAGCGGGGTTTGGCGGGTCCTATACCTACGAGCAGTACTTC | CASSLAGFGGSYTYEQYF
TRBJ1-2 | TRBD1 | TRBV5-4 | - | TGTGCCAGCAGCTCCGGGACAGGGGGCTCTAACTATGGCTACACCTTC | CASSSGTGGSNYGYTF
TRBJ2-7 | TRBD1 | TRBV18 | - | TGTGCCAGCTCAGGGGACAGGAACTCCTACGAGCAGTACTTC | CASSGDRNSYEQYF
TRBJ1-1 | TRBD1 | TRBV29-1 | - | TGCAGCGGGGGGACAGGTCGAGGGAACACTGAAGCTTTCTTT | CSGGTGRGNTEAFF
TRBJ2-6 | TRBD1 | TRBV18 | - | TGTGCCAGCTCAGCTCCGGGACAGCTTATCTCTGGGGCCAACGTCCTGACTTTC | CASSAPGQLISGANVLTF
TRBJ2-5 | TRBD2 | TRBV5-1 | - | TGCGCCAGCAGCTTGGTTGGGAGGGAAGAGACCCAGTACTTC | CASSLVGREETQYF
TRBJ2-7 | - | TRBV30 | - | TGTGCCTGGAGTGGGCCCCGCGGGGGGTTACCTTTCGGACAGGGGCTCTACGAGCAGTACTTC | CAWSGPRGGLPFGQGLYEQYF
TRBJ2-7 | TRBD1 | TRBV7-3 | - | TGTGCCAGCAGCCGGACAGGGGGCGCCTCCTACGAGCAGTACTTC | CASSRTGGASYEQYF
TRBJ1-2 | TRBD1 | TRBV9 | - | TGTGCCAGCAGCGTTTACCGGGACAGGGGGCAGTATAATTATGGCTACACCTTC | CASSVYRDRGQYNYGYTF
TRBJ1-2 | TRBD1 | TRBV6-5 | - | TGTGCCAGCAGAACAGGGGGTATAAAGGGCTACACCTTC | CASRTGGIKGYTF
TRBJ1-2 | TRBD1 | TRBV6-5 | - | TGTGCCAGCAGTTCCTCGGGACAGATAGGCTATGGCTACACCTTC | CASSSSGQIGYGYTF
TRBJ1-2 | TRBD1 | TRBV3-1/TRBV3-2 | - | TGTGCCAGCAGCCAAGCCCAGACCGGGACAGGGACATATGGCTACACCTTC | CASSQAQTGTGTYGYTF
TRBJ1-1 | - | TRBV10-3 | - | TGTGCCATCAACCGGGGGGCGGAGGGCACTGAAGCTTTCTTT | CAINRGAEGTEAFF
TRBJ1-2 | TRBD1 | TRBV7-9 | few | TGTGCCAGCGGGGGACAGAAAGAACATGAGTATGGCTACACCTTC | CASGGQKEHEYGYTF
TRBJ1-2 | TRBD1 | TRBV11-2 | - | TGTGCCAGCAGCTTAACTGACAGGGGTAACTCCAACTATGGCTACACCTTC | CASSLTDRGNSNYGYTF
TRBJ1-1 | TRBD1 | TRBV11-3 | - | TGTGCCAGCAGCTTAGATTCCCGGACAGGGATTAACACTGAAGCTTTCTTT | CASSLDSRTGINTEAFF